What follows is one T cell receptor (beta chain) and its context. The data stem from a study of OX40 agonist ivuxolimab in advanced cancers. Profiling relied on immunoSEQ multiplex PCR, and the TCRdb table lists in-frame clones only, not all of them. The sample gives tens of thousands of clones, about 82% of which show up once; about 22% is in the top ten. Germline CDR1 reads MGHDK; CDR2 reads SYGVNS. The CDR3 length is 14 residues. The V and J ends lost 5 bases and 10 bases respectively, with 18 bases between them. The receptor comes from an adult with an advanced solid tumor such as melanoma, head and neck, liver or kidney cancer. Material: CD4+ or CD8+ T cells sorted from blood, obtained in a trial of the OX40 agonist ivuxolimab. The chain has TRBV25-1 and TRBJ2-1, with D possibly matching TRBD2 (6 bases). The CDR3 DNA is TGTGCCAGCAGTAACGGTGGAGGGATGGACGAGCAGTTCTTC. Translated, it gives CASSNGGGMDEQFF.